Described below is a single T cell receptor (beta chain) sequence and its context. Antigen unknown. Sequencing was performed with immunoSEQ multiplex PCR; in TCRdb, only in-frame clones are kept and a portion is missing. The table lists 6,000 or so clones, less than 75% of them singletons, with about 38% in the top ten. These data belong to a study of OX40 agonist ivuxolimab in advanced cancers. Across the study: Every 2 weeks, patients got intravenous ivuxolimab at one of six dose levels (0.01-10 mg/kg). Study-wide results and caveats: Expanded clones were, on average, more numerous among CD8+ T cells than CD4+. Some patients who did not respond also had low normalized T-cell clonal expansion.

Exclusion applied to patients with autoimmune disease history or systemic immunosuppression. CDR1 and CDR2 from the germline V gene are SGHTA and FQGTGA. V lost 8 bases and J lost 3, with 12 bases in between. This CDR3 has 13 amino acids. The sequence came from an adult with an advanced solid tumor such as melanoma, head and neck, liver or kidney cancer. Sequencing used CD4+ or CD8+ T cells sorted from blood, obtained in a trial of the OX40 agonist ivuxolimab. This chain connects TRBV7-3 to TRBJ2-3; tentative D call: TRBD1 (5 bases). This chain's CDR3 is CASGAGMTDTQYF. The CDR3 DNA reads TGTGCCAGCGGGGCAGGGATGACAGATACGCAGTATTTT.